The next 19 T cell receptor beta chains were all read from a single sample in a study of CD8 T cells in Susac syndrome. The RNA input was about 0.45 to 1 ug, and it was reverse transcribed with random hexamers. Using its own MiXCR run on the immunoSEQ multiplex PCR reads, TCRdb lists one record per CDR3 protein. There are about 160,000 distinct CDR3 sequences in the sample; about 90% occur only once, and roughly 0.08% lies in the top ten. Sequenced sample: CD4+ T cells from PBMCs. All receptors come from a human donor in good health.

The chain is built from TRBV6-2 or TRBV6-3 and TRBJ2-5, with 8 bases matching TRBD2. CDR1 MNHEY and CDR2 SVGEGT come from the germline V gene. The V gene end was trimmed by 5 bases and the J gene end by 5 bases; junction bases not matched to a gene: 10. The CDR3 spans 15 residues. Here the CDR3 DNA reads TGTGCCAGCAGTCGACTAGCGCCCCCCCGGGAGACCCAGTACTTC. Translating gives CASSRLAPPRETQYF.

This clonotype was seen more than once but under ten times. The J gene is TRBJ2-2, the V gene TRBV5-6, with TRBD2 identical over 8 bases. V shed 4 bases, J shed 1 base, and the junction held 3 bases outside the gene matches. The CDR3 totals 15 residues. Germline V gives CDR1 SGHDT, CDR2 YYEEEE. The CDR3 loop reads CASSPSGLNTGELFF. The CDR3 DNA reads TGTGCCAGCAGCCCTAGCGGGCTGAACACCGGGGAGCTGTTTTTT.

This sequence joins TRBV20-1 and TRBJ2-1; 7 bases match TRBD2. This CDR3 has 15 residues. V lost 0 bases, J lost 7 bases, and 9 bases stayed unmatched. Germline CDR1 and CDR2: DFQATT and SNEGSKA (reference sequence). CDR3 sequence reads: CSARDRGRAGNEQFF. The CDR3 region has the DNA TGCAGTGCTAGAGATCGAGGGAGGGCCGGTAATGAGCAGTTCTTC.

The CDR3, as DNA: TGTGCCTGGAGTTGGGGACCTGGGGCCAACGTCCTGACTTTC. As protein: CAWSWGPGANVLTF. The chain combines TRBV30 with TRBJ2-6; D tentatively reads TRBD1 or TRBD2 (5 bases each). V was trimmed by 2 bases and J by 2 bases, leaving 7 bases between them. Looked up from germline, CDR1 is GTSNPN and CDR2 is SVGIG (reference sequence). The CDR3 length is 14 residues.

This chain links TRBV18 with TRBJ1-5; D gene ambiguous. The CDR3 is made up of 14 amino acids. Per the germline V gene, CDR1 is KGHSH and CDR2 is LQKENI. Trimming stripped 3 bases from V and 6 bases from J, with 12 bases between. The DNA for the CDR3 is TGTGCCAGCTCACCTGCGAACCCCAGTCAGCCCCAGCATTTT. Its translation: CASSPANPSQPQHF.

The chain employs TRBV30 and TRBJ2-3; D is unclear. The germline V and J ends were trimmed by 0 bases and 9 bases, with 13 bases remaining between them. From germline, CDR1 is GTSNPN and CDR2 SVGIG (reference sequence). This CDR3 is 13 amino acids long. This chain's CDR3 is CAWSVYAKGTQYF. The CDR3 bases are TGTGCCTGGAGTGTATATGCTAAGGGAACGCAGTATTTT.

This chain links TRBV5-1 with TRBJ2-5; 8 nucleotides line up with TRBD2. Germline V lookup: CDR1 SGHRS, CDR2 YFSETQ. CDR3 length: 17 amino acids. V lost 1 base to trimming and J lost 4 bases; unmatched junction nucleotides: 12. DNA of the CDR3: TGCGCCAGCAGCTTGATGGCGAGCGGGGGATGGGTAGAGACCCAGTACTTC. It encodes CASSLMASGGWVETQYF.

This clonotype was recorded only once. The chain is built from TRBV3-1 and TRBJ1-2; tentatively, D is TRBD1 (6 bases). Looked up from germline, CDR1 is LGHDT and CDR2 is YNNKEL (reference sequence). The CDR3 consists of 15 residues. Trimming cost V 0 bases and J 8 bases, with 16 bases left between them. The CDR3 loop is CASSQDVGGWGGYTF. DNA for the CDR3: TGTGCCAGCAGCCAAGATGTCGGGGGCTGGGGAGGCTACACCTTC.

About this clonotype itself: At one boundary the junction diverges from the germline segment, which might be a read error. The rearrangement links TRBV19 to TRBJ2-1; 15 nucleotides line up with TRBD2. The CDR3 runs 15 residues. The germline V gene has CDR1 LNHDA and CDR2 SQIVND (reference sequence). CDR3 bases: TGTGCCAGTAGTATAGACTGGACTAGCGGGGGGGTGGTGGTCTTC. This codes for CASSIDWTSGGVVVF.

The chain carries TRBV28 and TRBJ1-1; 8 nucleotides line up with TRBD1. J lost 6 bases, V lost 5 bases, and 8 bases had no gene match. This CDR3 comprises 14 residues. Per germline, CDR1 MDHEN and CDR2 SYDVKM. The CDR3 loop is CASSLGTGGAEAFF. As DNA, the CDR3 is TGTGCCAGCAGTCTAGGGACAGGAGGAGCTGAAGCTTTCTTT.

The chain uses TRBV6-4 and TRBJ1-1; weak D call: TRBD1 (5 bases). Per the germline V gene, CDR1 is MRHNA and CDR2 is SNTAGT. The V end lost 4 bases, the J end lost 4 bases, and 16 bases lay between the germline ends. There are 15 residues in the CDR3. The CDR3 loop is CASSVLPGGSTEAFF. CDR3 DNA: TGTGCCAGCAGTGTTCTACCGGGGGGGAGCACTGAAGCTTTCTTT.

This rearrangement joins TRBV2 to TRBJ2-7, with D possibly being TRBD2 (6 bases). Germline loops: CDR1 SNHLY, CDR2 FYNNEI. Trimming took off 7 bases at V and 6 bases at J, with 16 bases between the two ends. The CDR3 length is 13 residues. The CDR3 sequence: CASNRDSAPEQYF. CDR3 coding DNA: TGTGCCAGCAACCGGGACTCCGCCCCCGAGCAGTACTTC.

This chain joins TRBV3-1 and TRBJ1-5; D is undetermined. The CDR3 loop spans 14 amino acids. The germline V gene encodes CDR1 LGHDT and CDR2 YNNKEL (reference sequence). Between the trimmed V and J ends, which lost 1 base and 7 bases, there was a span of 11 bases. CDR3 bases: TGTGCCAGCAGCCAAGTGAACCGAGGGCAGCCCCAGCATTTT. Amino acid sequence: CASSQVNRGQPQHF.

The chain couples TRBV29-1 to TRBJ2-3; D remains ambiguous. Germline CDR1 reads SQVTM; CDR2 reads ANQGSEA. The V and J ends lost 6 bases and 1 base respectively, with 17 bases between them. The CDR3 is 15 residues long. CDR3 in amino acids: CSVLRLLWGTDTQYF. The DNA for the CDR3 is TGCAGCGTCCTGCGACTTCTTTGGGGCACAGATACGCAGTATTTT.

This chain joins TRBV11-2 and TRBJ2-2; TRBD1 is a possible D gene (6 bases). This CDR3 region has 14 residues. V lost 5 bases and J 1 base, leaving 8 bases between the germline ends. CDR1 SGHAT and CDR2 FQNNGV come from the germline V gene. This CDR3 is CASSGTKNTGELFF. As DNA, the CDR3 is TGTGCCAGCAGCGGGACAAAGAACACCGGGGAGCTGTTTTTT.

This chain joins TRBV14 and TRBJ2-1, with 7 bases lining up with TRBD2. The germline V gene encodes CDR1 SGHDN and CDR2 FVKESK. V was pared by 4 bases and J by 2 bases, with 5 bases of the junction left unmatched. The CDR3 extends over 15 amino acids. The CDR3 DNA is TGTGCCAGCAGCCCGCGGGAGTTCCCCTACAATGAGCAGTTCTTC. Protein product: CASSPREFPYNEQFF.

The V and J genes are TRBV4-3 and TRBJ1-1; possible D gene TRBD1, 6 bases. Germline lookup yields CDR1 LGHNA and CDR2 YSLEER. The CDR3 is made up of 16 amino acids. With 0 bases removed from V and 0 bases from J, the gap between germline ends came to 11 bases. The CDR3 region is CASSQEGTGMNTEAFF. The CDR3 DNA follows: TGCGCCAGCAGCCAAGAGGGAACAGGGATGAACACTGAAGCTTTCTTT.

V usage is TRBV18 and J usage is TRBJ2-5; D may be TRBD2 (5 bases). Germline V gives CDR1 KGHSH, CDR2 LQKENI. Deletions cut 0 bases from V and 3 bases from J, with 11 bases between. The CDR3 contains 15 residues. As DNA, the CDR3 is TGTGCCAGCTCACCACCGAATGGGCGGGAAGAGACCCAGTACTTC. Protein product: CASSPPNGREETQYF.

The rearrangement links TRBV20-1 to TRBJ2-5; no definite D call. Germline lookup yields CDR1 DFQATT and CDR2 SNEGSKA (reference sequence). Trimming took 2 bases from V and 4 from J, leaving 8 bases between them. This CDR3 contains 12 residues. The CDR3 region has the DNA TGCAGTGCTAGATCCGACGCAGAGACCCAGTACTTC. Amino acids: CSARSDAETQYF.